A selection of T cell receptor beta chains follows, all from one sample in a study of blood T cell repertoires in COVID-19. Libraries were prepared by immunoSEQ multiplex PCR; TCRdb keeps only in-frame clonotypes and omits some of them. The sample yields 110,000 to 150,000 clones, roughly 87% seen once. Sequenced input: peripheral blood. The receptor set was obtained from a man aged 65-85 years with acute or convalescent COVID-19. The CDR3 runs from the conserved cysteine through the conserved F or W. D genes are given only for firm matches. Clone size is shown for a subset of rows, as once, few, many or a class of expanded clone.

TRBJ1-2 14 NA NA TRBV5-1 TGCGCCAGCAGCTTGTCGGCAGGGTCTGGTGGCTACACCTTC CASSLSAGSGGYTF
TRBJ1-1 14 NA NA TRBV27 TGTGCCAGCAGTTTGCGGATTACTAACACTGAAGCTTTCTTT CASSLRITNTEAFF
TRBJ1-6 16 NA once TRBV6-6 TGTGCCAGCAGGACAACTAACACCGGGGAGAATTCACCCCTCCACTTT CASRTTNTGENSPLHF
TRBJ1-1 15 NA NA TRBV2 TGTGCCAGCAGTGAAGCGCTTCCGGGGAACACTGAAGCTTTCTTT CASSEALPGNTEAFF
TRBJ2-2 15 NA NA TRBV30 TGTGCCTGGAAAGCAGGGATGGGTAACACCGGGGAGCTGTTTTTT CAWKAGMGNTGELFF
TRBJ1-6 15 NA once TRBV28 TGTGCCAGCACGAGACCACGGGGGGCTGACTCACCCCTCCACTTT CASTRPRGADSPLHF
TRBJ1-2 13 NA NA TRBV27 TGTGCCAGCAGTATACAGGCTAACTATGGCTACACCTTC CASSIQANYGYTF
TRBJ2-3 13 NA NA TRBV10-1 TGCGCCAGCAGTGAGAAGCTCACAGATACGCAGTATTTT CASSEKLTDTQYF
TRBJ2-7 13 TRBD1 NA TRBV12-3/TRBV12-4 TGTGCCAGCAGTCCGACAGGGGGCTACGAGCAGTACTTC CASSPTGGYEQYF
TRBJ2-5 11 NA NA TRBV20-1 TGCAGTGCTCGCCCGACTGCGACCCAGTACTTC CSARPTATQYF
TRBJ2-7 17 NA NA TRBV25-1 TGTGCCAGCAAGTGGTTCCTACAGTATCCCACGTCGGGGGAGCAGTACTTC CASKWFLQYPTSGEQYF
TRBJ1-3 16 TRBD1 NA TRBV6-6 TGTGCCAGCACCACTTGGACAGGGGTCTCTGGAAACACCATATATTTT CASTTWTGVSGNTIYF
TRBJ1-1 14 NA NA TRBV18 TGTGCCAGCTCACCGCAGGGGTTCAACACTGAAGCTTTCTTT CASSPQGFNTEAFF
TRBJ1-6 14 TRBD1 NA TRBV2 TGTGCCAGCAGTGAGGAACAGGGGAATTCACCCCTCCACTTT CASSEEQGNSPLHF
TRBJ2-2 16 TRBD2 NA TRBV19 TGTGCCAGCGGACTAGCGGGGGGGATAAGGACCGGGGAGCTGTTTTTT CASGLAGGIRTGELFF
TRBJ2-3 16 TRBD2 NA TRBV9 TGTGCCAGCAGCGCATTGACTAGCGGTAGCACAGATACGCAGTATTTT CASSALTSGSTDTQYF
TRBJ1-5 16 TRBD1 NA TRBV6-6 TGTGCCAGCAGTCGACAGGGGGGATATAGCAATCAGCCCCAGCATTTT CASSRQGGYSNQPQHF
TRBJ2-5 14 NA NA TRBV5-1 TGCGCCAGCAGCTTAGGAGGGGGCGTGGAGACCCAGTACTTC CASSLGGGVETQYF
TRBJ1-2 16 TRBD1 NA TRBV23-1 TGCGCCAGCAGTCAATCGAAGGTGCGGGACAGGCACGGCTACACCTTC CASSQSKVRDRHGYTF
TRBJ2-1 17 TRBD2 NA TRBV7-2 TGTGCCAGCAGCTTAGGGTTTGGCGGGGGGGCGAACAATGAGCAGTTCTTC CASSLGFGGGANNEQFF
TRBJ1-5 13 NA NA TRBV7-8 TGTGCCAGCAGCTTAGCCGGAGAAAGGCCCCAGCATTTT CASSLAGERPQHF
TRBJ2-2 15 TRBD1 NA TRBV19 TGTGCCAGTAGTTGGACAGGGGGCAACACCGGGGAGCTGTTTTTT CASSWTGGNTGELFF
TRBJ1-6 14 NA NA TRBV2 TGTGCCAGCAGTGGCGGGACGGCTAATTCACCCCTCCACTTT CASSGGTANSPLHF
TRBJ2-7 15 TRBD1 NA TRBV6-6 TGTGCCAGTGGACAGGGGGCATCTGGAACCTACGAGCAGTACTTC CASGQGASGTYEQYF
TRBJ1-1 16 TRBD1 NA TRBV5-4 TGTGCCAGCAGTCGGGGCGGGACAGGGGGTGATACTGAAGCTTTCTTT CASSRGGTGGDTEAFF
TRBJ1-2 15 NA NA TRBV3-1/TRBV3-2 TGTGCCAGCAGCCAAGATCAGGCCCACTTCCCGGGCTACACCTTC CASSQDQAHFPGYTF
TRBJ2-3 13 NA NA TRBV11-2 TGTGCCAGCAGGCCTACAGGGGGGGCCGAGCAGTATTTT CASRPTGGAEQYF
TRBJ1-5 13 NA NA TRBV19 TGTGCCAGTAGTACAGGGGCAGGTCAGCCCCAGCATTTT CASSTGAGQPQHF
TRBJ1-1 13 NA NA TRBV18 TGTGCCAGCTCACCCTCGAGGATAACTGAAGCTTTCTTT CASSPSRITEAFF
TRBJ2-2 17 TRBD2 once TRBV7-2 TGTGCCAGCAGTTCTCCGGGACTAGCGGGAGGTGCCGGGGAGCTGTTTTTT CASSSPGLAGGAGELFF
TRBJ2-5 14 NA NA TRBV5-4 TGTGCTAGCAGCTTGGCAGGGGTCCAAGAGACCCAGTACTTC CASSLAGVQETQYF
TRBJ2-1 13 TRBD2 NA TRBV28 TGTGCCGGAGCGGGAGGGCCCTACAATGAGCAGTTCTTC CAGAGGPYNEQFF
TRBJ1-2 14 TRBD1 NA TRBV11-2 TGTGCCAGCAGCTTATCCTCGGGACAGACTCGCTACACCTTC CASSLSSGQTRYTF
TRBJ1-1 14 NA NA TRBV11-2 TGTGCCAGCAGCCGGGGGTATGCGGACACTGAAGCTTTCTTT CASSRGYADTEAFF
TRBJ2-5 13 TRBD1 NA TRBV29-1 TGCAGCGAGGTAGGGGGCGCGGAAGAGACCCAGTACTTC CSEVGGAEETQYF
TRBJ1-4 13 NA NA TRBV6-6 TGTGCCAGCAGTAGGGCAGGGAATGAAAAACTGTTTTTT CASSRAGNEKLFF
TRBJ2-1 15 TRBD2 NA TRBV5-1 TGCGCCAGCAGCTTGGGGACTAGCGGCTACAATGAGCAGTTCTTC CASSLGTSGYNEQFF
TRBJ1-6 12 NA NA TRBV3-1/TRBV3-2 TGTGCCAGCAGCCACCCGTATTCACCCCTCCACTTT CASSHPYSPLHF
TRBJ2-7 16 NA NA TRBV5-4 TGTGCCAGCAGCTTTCTAGGGGGGGCATCTGAGAACGAGCAGTACTTC CASSFLGGASENEQYF
TRBJ1-2 13 NA many TRBV12-3/TRBV12-4 TGTGCCAGCAGTTCCAGGGGCTGGTATGGCTACACCTTC CASSSRGWYGYTF
TRBJ1-4 12 NA NA TRBV30 TGTGCCTGGAGTAGGGGATCAAGTTGGCTGTTTTTT CAWSRGSSWLFF
TRBJ1-1 15 TRBD1 NA TRBV6-5 TGTGCCAGCAGTTCGGACAGGGGGCGTTACACTGAAGCTTTCTTT CASSSDRGRYTEAFF
TRBJ1-1 15 TRBD1 NA TRBV4-1 TGCGCCAGCAGCCCGTTAACAGGGGCGAACACTGAAGCTTTCTTT CASSPLTGANTEAFF
TRBJ2-5 15 TRBD2 NA TRBV28 TGTGCCAGCACCACAGCCACTAGCGGGAGTGAGACCCAGTACTTC CASTTATSGSETQYF
TRBJ2-2 14 TRBD1 once TRBV30 TGTGCCCTCCCCGGGACAGGGATTACCGGGGAGCTGTTTTTT CALPGTGITGELFF
TRBJ2-7 16 TRBD2 NA TRBV6-5 TGTGCCAGCAGTTACGCAGGAAGCGGGAGGGGTGGCGAGCAGTACTTC CASSYAGSGRGGEQYF
TRBJ2-4 18 TRBD2 once TRBV19 TGTGCCAGTAGTATAGATCCTCAGGCTAGCGGGCAACGGAACATTCAGTACTTC CASSIDPQASGQRNIQYF
TRBJ1-2 14 NA NA TRBV5-1 TGCGCCAGCAGCTTGGATCAGGGTGGCTATGGCTACACCTTC CASSLDQGGYGYTF
TRBJ2-7 14 NA NA TRBV2 TGTGCCAGCTTTGGGGCTCGCGGGGCCTACGAGCAGTACTTC CASFGARGAYEQYF
TRBJ1-1 15 TRBD1 NA TRBV7-9 TGTGCCAGCAGCCTACAGGGGGTCGGGAACACTGAAGCTTTCTTT CASSLQGVGNTEAFF
TRBJ1-4 15 TRBD1 NA TRBV2 TGTGCCAGCAGGCGCTCCGGGACAGGGAATGAAAAACTGTTTTTT CASRRSGTGNEKLFF
TRBJ2-1 18 NA once TRBV2 TGTGCCAGCAGTGAGGTACAGGGATCTCTCTTGGACGGGGATGAGCAGTTCTTC CASSEVQGSLLDGDEQFF
TRBJ1-2 15 TRBD1 NA TRBV28 TGTGCCAGCAGACTTAGATCGGGACAGGCAGATGGCTACACCTTC CASRLRSGQADGYTF